This is a list of T cell receptor beta chains from one sample in a study of shared clonotypes between healthy human individuals. TCRdb keeps only in-frame clones here, not all; method: immunoSEQ multiplex PCR. The repertoire consists of a few million clones, with about 90% occurring once and the leading ten covering about 0.36%. The sequencing input was naive CD4+ T cells from PBMCs. The receptor set was obtained from a young man in good health. Some clones in this sample may be carry-over from other donors' samples. The CDR3 runs from the conserved cysteine through the conserved F or W. The D gene is left open where the match is weak. Rows give clone size only sometimes, using once, few, many, or a class for an expanded clone.

>.|TRBD1|TRBV6-5|TRBJ1-5
CASSRGAGGGQPQHF
TGTGCCAGCAGCCGCGGGGCAGGGGGCGGTCAGCCCCAGCATTTT
>few|.|TRBV6-1|TRBJ2-7
CASRGPSTPYEQYF
TGTGCCAGTCGCGGGCCCTCCACCCCTTACGAGCAGTACTTC
>.|TRBD2|TRBV4-2|TRBJ2-1
CASSQVSGSSYNEQFF
TGTGCCAGCAGCCAGGTTAGCGGGAGTTCCTACAATGAGCAGTTCTTC
>.|.|TRBV2|TRBJ1-2
CASSEFWGNYGYTF
TGTGCCAGCAGTGAGTTTTGGGGGAACTATGGCTACACCTTC
>.|.|TRBV7-2|TRBJ1-3
CASSLAGGNTIYF
TGTGCCAGCAGCCTTGCGGGAGGAAACACCATATATTTT
>.|.|TRBV25-1|TRBJ2-5
CASSEFIHPTQETQYF
TGTGCCAGCAGTGAATTTATACACCCGACACAAGAGACCCAGTACTTC
>.|TRBD2|TRBV27|TRBJ2-1
CASSLLALAGYNEQFF
TGTGCCAGCAGTTTATTAGCACTAGCGGGTTACAATGAGCAGTTCTTC
>.|.|TRBV5-6|TRBJ1-2
CASTKRGGYTF
TGTGCCAGCACCAAAAGGGGTGGCTACACCTTC
>.|.|TRBV4-3|TRBJ1-2
CASSQRDSAGYGYTF
TGCGCCAGCAGCCAAAGGGACTCCGCTGGCTATGGCTACACCTTC
>.|TRBD1|TRBV7-9|TRBJ2-1
CASSAPRQGAYEQFF
TGTGCCAGCAGCGCCCCACGTCAGGGGGCGTATGAGCAGTTCTTC
>.|.|TRBV5-4|TRBJ2-3
CASSLLAADTQYF
TGTGCCAGCAGCTTGTTGGCGGCAGATACGCAGTATTTT
>.|.|TRBV18|TRBJ1-4
CASSPGQGREKLFF
TGTGCCAGCTCACCAGGGCAGGGTCGCGAAAAACTGTTTTTT
>.|TRBD1|TRBV11-3|TRBJ2-1
CASSLRQGVRNEQFF
TGTGCCAGCAGCCTGAGACAGGGGGTTAGGAATGAGCAGTTCTTC
>once|TRBD2|TRBV18|TRBJ2-7
CASSPPPSGVYEQYF
TGTGCCAGCTCACCACCGCCTAGCGGGGTCTACGAGCAGTACTTC
>once|.|TRBV6-6|TRBJ2-7
CASSFESPGPVEQYF
TGTGCCAGCAGTTTCGAGTCCCCGGGACCCGTCGAGCAGTACTTC
>.|TRBD1|TRBV10-3|TRBJ1-1
CAISWVGTGANTEAFF
TGTGCCATCAGTTGGGTTGGGACAGGGGCGAACACTGAAGCTTTCTTT
>.|TRBD1|TRBV10-3|TRBJ2-2
CAIKSTGGRTGELFF
TGTGCCATCAAATCGACAGGGGGCCGCACCGGGGAGCTGTTTTTT
>.|.|TRBV7-2|TRBJ2-7
CASSPDRGSYEQYF
TGTGCCAGCAGCCCCGACCGGGGCTCCTACGAGCAGTACTTC
>.|TRBD2|TRBV10-3|TRBJ2-3
CAISALAGGTDTQYF
TGTGCCATCAGCGCCTTAGCGGGGGGCACAGATACGCAGTATTTT
>.|.|TRBV7-3|TRBJ1-1
CASSQTENTEAFF
TGTGCCAGCAGCCAGACAGAGAACACTGAAGCTTTCTTT
>once|.|TRBV28|TRBJ1-5
CASRSGTQPQHF
TGTGCCAGCCGATCAGGGACCCAGCCCCAGCATTTT
>.|TRBD2|TRBV5-1|TRBJ2-3
CASDTGTTNTDTQYF
TGCGCCAGCGATACCGGGACTACCAACACAGATACGCAGTATTTT
>.|TRBD1|TRBV5-6|TRBJ2-5
CASSSRDREETQYF
TGTGCCAGCAGCTCCCGGGACAGGGAAGAGACCCAGTACTTC
>once|.|TRBV6-5|TRBJ2-6
CASSYLGTGANVLTF
TGTGCCAGCAGTTACCTAGGGACTGGGGCCAACGTCCTGACTTTC
>.|.|TRBV6-5|TRBJ2-3
CASSEEGTQYF
TGTGCCAGCAGTGAGGAGGGTACGCAGTATTTT
>.|.|TRBV27|TRBJ2-4
CASSSPGSGDIQYF
TGTGCCAGCAGTTCCCCGGGCTCGGGGGACATTCAGTACTTC
>few|TRBD1|TRBV5-6|TRBJ1-5
CASSFGRGLQPQHF
TGTGCCAGCAGCTTCGGCAGGGGGCTTCAGCCCCAGCATTTT
>.|.|TRBV9|TRBJ1-2
CASSGGPDGHNYGYTF
TGTGCCAGCAGCGGGGGGCCGGACGGACATAACTATGGCTACACCTTC
>once|.|TRBV4-1|TRBJ1-5
CASSQVYPGGQPQHF
TGCGCCAGCAGCCAAGTATACCCGGGGGGCCAGCCCCAGCATTTT
>few|.|TRBV18|TRBJ2-5
CASSGRLNQETQYF
TGTGCCAGCTCCGGTAGACTGAACCAAGAGACCCAGTACTTC
>.|TRBD2|TRBV30|TRBJ2-1
CAWSGLAQEAYNEQFF
TGTGCCTGGAGTGGACTAGCTCAAGAGGCCTACAATGAGCAGTTCTTC
>.|.|TRBV6-1|TRBJ2-7
CASSEVARTYEQYF
TGTGCCAGCAGTGAAGTCGCCCGAACCTACGAGCAGTACTTC
>.|TRBD2|TRBV2|TRBJ2-1
CATQEGGSGNEQFF
TGTGCCACACAGGAGGGCGGGAGTGGCAATGAGCAGTTCTTC
>.|.|TRBV9|TRBJ1-4
CASSVGGLNEKLFF
TGTGCCAGCAGCGTAGGAGGGCTTAATGAAAAACTGTTTTTT
>.|TRBD2|TRBV7-9|TRBJ2-5
CASPFNEQGLADQETQYF
TGTGCCAGCCCCTTTAACGAGCAGGGACTAGCGGACCAAGAGACCCAGTACTTC
>.|TRBD1|TRBV4-3|TRBJ2-5
CASSQGSGTGSRETQYF
TGCGCCAGCAGCCAAGGATCAGGGACAGGGAGTCGAGAGACCCAGTACTTC
>.|.|TRBV11-2|TRBJ2-1
CASRRSGTRAEQFF
TGTGCCAGCAGGAGGTCCGGGACCCGCGCTGAGCAGTTCTTC
>.|.|TRBV19|TRBJ2-7
CASSARGYEQYF
TGTGCCAGTAGTGCCCGGGGCTACGAGCAGTACTTC
>.|.|TRBV19|TRBJ1-2
CASRQGGVANYGYTF
TGTGCCAGTAGACAAGGGGGGGTAGCTAACTATGGCTACACCTTC
>.|TRBD1|TRBV28|TRBJ1-2
CASRTGTETNYGYTF
TGTGCCAGCAGAACCGGGACAGAGACTAACTATGGCTACACCTTC
>.|.|TRBV5-1|TRBJ2-2
CASSLRPTGPNTGELFF
TGCGCCAGCAGCTTGCGTCCCACAGGGCCGAACACCGGGGAGCTGTTTTTT
>.|TRBD2|TRBV28|TRBJ2-7
CASRGAGGSYEQYF
TGTGCCAGCAGGGGAGCGGGAGGTTCCTACGAGCAGTACTTC
>.|TRBD1|TRBV27|TRBJ2-7
CASSTMGQLTYEQYF
TGTGCCAGCAGTACGATGGGACAGCTTACCTACGAGCAGTACTTC
>.|TRBD1|TRBV2|TRBJ1-2
CASSLTGDHTF
TGTGCCAGCAGTCTGACAGGGGACCACACCTTC
>.|TRBD1|TRBV5-4|TRBJ1-5
CASSLETGNELNQPQHF
TGTGCCAGCAGCTTGGAGACAGGGAACGAACTAAATCAGCCCCAGCATTTT